This T cell receptor beta chain derives from a study of cytomegalovirus exposure and HLA in healthy donors. PCR was performed using 60 Vbeta and 13 Jbeta primers. Produced via immunoSEQ multiplex PCR; TCRdb's table is partial and in-frame only. The table lists about 88,000 clones, around 70% of them singletons. Sequencing input: PBMCs. The receptor's source is a man between 45 and 60 years old in good health and CMV-seronegative.

CDR3 in DNA: TGCGCCAGCAGCTCAAGACCCGGGACTAGGAGGGCCGGGGATACGCAGTATTTT. Protein: CASSSRPGTRRAGDTQYF. The chain carries TRBV5-1 and TRBJ2-3, with 8 bases that match TRBD2. CDR1 and CDR2 from the germline V gene are SGHRS and YFSETQ. The CDR3 covers 18 residues. V shed 3 bases and J 6 bases; nucleotides not matched to a gene: 18. The whole variable domain, filled in from reference TRBV5-1 and TRBJ2-3, reads KAGVTQTPRYLIKTRGQQVTLSCSPISGHRSVSWYQQTPGQGLQFLFEYFSETQRNKGNFPGRFSGRQFSNSRSEMNVSTLELGDSALYLCASSSRPGTRRAGDTQYFGPGTRLTVL.